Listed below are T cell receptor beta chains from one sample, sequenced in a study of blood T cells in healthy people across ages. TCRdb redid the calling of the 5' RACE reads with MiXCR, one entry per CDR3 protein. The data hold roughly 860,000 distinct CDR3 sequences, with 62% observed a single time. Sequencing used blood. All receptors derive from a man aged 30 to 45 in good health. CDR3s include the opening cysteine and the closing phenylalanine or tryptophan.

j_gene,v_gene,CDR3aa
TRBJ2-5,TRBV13,CANSFMETQYF
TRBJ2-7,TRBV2,CASRDRDRTTYEQYF
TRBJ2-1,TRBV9,CASSPQLDSGHSEQFF
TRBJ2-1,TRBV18,CASSPQRTGHNEQFF
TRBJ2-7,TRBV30,CAWITGLAGEQYF
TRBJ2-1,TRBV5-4,CASRLMGARSDEQFF
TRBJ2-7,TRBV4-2,CASSQDLAGNSYEQYF
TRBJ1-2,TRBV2,CASTRSSNYGYTF
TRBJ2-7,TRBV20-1,CSAHGTGTLEQYF
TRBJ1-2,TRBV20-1,CSAPRGLGYGYTF